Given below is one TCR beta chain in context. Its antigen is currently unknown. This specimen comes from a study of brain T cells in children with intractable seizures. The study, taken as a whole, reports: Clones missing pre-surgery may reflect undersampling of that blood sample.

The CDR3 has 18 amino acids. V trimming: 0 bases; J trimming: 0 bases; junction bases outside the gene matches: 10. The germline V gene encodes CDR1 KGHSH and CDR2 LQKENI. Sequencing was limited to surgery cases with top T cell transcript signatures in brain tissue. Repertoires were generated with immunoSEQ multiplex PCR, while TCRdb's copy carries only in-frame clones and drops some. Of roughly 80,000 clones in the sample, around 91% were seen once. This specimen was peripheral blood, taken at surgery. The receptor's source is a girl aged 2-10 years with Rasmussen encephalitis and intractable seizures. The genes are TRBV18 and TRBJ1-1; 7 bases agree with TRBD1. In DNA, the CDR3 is TGTGCCAGCTCACCACCGAAAGGGGGCCGCCCTTTGAACACTGAAGCTTTCTTT. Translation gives CASSPPKGGRPLNTEAFF.